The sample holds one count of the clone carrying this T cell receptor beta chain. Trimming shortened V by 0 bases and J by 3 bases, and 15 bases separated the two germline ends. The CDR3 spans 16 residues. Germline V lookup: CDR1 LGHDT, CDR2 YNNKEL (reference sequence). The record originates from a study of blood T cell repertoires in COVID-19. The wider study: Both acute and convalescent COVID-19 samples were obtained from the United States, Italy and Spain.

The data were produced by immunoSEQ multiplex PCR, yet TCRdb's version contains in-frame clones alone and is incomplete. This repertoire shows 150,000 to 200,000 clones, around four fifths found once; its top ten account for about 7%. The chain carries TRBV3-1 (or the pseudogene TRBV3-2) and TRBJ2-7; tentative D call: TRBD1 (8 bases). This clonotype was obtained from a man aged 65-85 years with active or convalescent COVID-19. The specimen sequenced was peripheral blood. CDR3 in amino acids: CASSQERRGTGYEQYF. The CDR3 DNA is TGTGCCAGCAGCCAAGAACGGCGGGGGACAGGCTACGAGCAGTACTTC.